The next 19 T cell receptor beta chains were all read from a single sample in a study of human T cells and chemical hapten exposure. TCRdb processed the RACE reads anew with MiXCR; each CDR3 protein has one entry. The sample records fewer than 400,000 distinct CDR3 sequences, roughly 6.9% being singletons. Noted time point: patch test 1, 2 weeks after DPC sensitization. Treatment defined: therapeutic diphenylcyclopropenone sensitization with weekly scalp DPC. The sample was whole blood, taken in connection with sensitization to the hapten diphenylcyclopropenone (DPC). These receptors all stem from a woman younger than 35 with alopecia areata. Some clones in this sample may be carry-over from other donors' samples.

This clonotype was counted many times. The rearrangement links TRBV6-2 or TRBV6-3 to TRBJ1-4, with 7 bases lining up with TRBD1. V trimming: 2 bases; J trimming: 7 bases; junction bases outside the gene matches: 4. The germline CDR1 and CDR2 sequences are MNHEY and SVGEGT. The length of the CDR3 is 14 residues. CDR3 region: CASSYQGEAEKLFF. CDR3 nucleotides: TGTGCCAGCAGTTACCAGGGGGAAGCTGAAAAACTGTTTTTT.

This sequence joins TRBV2 and TRBJ1-1; D remains unclear. Trimming removed 7 bases at V and 1 base at J, with 16 bases between. The CDR3 spans 15 residues. The germline CDR1 and CDR2 sequences are SNHLY and FYNNEI. The chain's CDR3 is CASIRENWKNTEAFF. CDR3 in DNA: TGTGCCAGCATAAGGGAGAACTGGAAGAACACTGAAGCTTTCTTT. Full variable domain (remainder filled in from reference TRBV2 and TRBJ1-1): EPEVTQTPSHQVTQMGQEVILRCVPISNHLYFYWYRQILGQKVEFLVSFYNNEISEKSEIFDDQFSVERPDGSNFTLKIRSTKLEDSAMYFCASIRENWKNTEAFFGQGTRLTVV.

V and J are TRBV4-3 and TRBJ1-1, with D perhaps matching TRBD1 (6 bases). From germline, CDR1 is LGHNA and CDR2 YSLEER. V was trimmed by 0 bases and J by 6 bases, leaving 14 bases between them. There are 15 residues in the CDR3. The CDR3: CASSQDLQGASEAFF. CDR3 nucleotides: TGCGCCAGCAGCCAAGATCTACAGGGAGCGTCTGAAGCTTTCTTT.

The rearrangement joins TRBV28 to TRBJ1-1; maybe TRBD1 (6 bases). Germline V gene sequence: CDR1 MDHEN, CDR2 SYDVKM. The CDR3 covers 16 residues. The germline V and J ends were trimmed by 7 bases and 1 base, with 19 bases remaining between them. CDR3 loop: CASTQTGLGRNTEAFF. The CDR3 nucleotides read TGTGCCAGCACCCAGACAGGTCTTGGGAGGAACACTGAAGCTTTCTTT.

This clonotype was seen ten or more times. The chain has TRBV6-2 or TRBV6-3 and TRBJ2-1; maybe TRBD1 (5 bases). V shed 4 bases and J shed 5 bases, with 12 bases lying between them. The CDR3 consists of 14 residues. Germline lookup yields CDR1 MNHEY and CDR2 SVGEGT. The CDR3 nucleotides are TGTGCCAGCAGTTCGGTTCGCAGGGACAATGAGCAGTTCTTC. The encoded protein is CASSSVRRDNEQFF.

Here the CDR3 reads CASSDASNNQPQHF. DNA for the CDR3: TGTGCCAGCAGCGACGCGAGCAACAATCAGCCCCAGCATTTT. The J gene is TRBJ1-5, the V gene TRBV5-5; no clear D gene. CDR3 length: 14 residues. Trimming removed 4 bases at V and 3 bases at J, with 11 bases between. From germline, CDR1 is SGHKS and CDR2 YYEKEE (reference sequence). The whole variable domain, remainder taken from reference TRBV5-5 and TRBJ1-5, is DAGVTQSPTHLIKTRGQQVTLRCSPISGHKSVSWYQQVLGQGPQFIFQYYEKEERGRGNFPDRFSARQFPNYSSELNVNALLLGDSALYLCASSDASNNQPQHFGDGTRLSIL.

This clonotype was found a few times. The chain links TRBV4-3 to TRBJ2-5; 10 bases map to TRBD2. From germline, CDR1 is LGHNA and CDR2 YSLEER. V shed 3 bases, J shed 2 bases, and the junction held 12 bases outside the gene matches. This CDR3 has 18 amino acids. The CDR3 loop reads CASSHWLAGEMTQETQYF. CDR3 coding DNA: TGCGCCAGCAGCCATTGGCTAGCGGGGGAGATGACTCAAGAGACCCAGTACTTC.

This chain joins TRBV28 and TRBJ2-7; weak D call: TRBD2 (6 bases). CDR3 length: 15 amino acids. Trimming took off 8 bases at V and 3 bases at J, with 20 bases between the two ends. CDR1 and CDR2 (germline): MDHEN, SYDVKM. CDR3 DNA: TGTGCCAGCTCTAAAGGGCCCGGGGGTTTCTACGAGCAGTACTTC. Its translation: CASSKGPGGFYEQYF.

In this sample, this clonotype turned up many times. The rearrangement uses TRBV10-3 and TRBJ2-7; 7 nucleotides agree with TRBD2. Germline CDR1 reads ENHRY; CDR2 reads SYGVKD. Trimming at V came to 8 bases and at J to 0 bases, leaving 7 bases not matched to a gene. This CDR3 has 14 amino acids. The DNA for the CDR3 is TGTGCCATCCGAGCGGGGCTAAGCTCCTACGAGCAGTACTTC. Amino acids: CAIRAGLSSYEQYF.

In this sample, this clonotype turned up a few times. The chain joins TRBV11-2 to TRBJ1-2; D is unclear. The CDR3 totals 15 residues. Germline CDR1 and CDR2: SGHAT and FQNNGV. V lost 3 bases and J lost 0, with 11 bases in between. CDR3 DNA sequence: TGTGCCAGCAGCTTTGGTCCAGACTCTAACTATGGCTACACCTTC. As protein: CASSFGPDSNYGYTF. Supplemented by reference TRBV11-2 and TRBJ1-2, the full variable domain reads EAGVAQSPRYKIIEKRQSVAFWCNPISGHATLYWYQQILGQGPKLLIQFQNNGVVDDSQLPKDRFSAERLKGVDSTLKIQPAKLEDSAVYLCASSFGPDSNYGYTFGSGTRLTVV.

This sequence joins TRBV2 and TRBJ1-5, with a possible D match to TRBD1 (5 bases). V gave up 6 bases and J gave up 0 bases, with 12 bases separating them. The CDR3 loop spans 15 amino acids. Germline loops: CDR1 SNHLY, CDR2 FYNNEI. CDR3 sequence: CASRAGRNSNQPQHF. In DNA form, the CDR3 reads TGTGCCAGCAGGGCAGGGAGGAATAGCAATCAGCCCCAGCATTTT.

This chain links TRBV11-1 with TRBJ2-3; D unresolved. V shed 2 bases and J shed 6 bases, with 9 bases lying between them. This CDR3 is built from 13 residues. CDR1 is SGHAT, CDR2 FQDESV, per germline (reference sequence). The CDR3 is CASSLPLVDTQYF. The CDR3 DNA sequence: TGTGCCAGCAGCTTACCCCTGGTGGATACGCAGTATTTT.

V and J are TRBV29-1 and TRBJ1-3; unclear D gene. There are 11 residues in the CDR3. Germline loops: CDR1 SQVTM, CDR2 ANQGSEA. The ends were cut back, 6 bases at V and 4 bases at J, with 7 bases in the middle. Here the CDR3 reads CSVVTGNTIYF. As DNA, the CDR3 is TGCAGCGTAGTCACGGGAAACACCATATATTTT.

This clonotype was recorded a few times. The rearrangement uses TRBV28 and TRBJ2-7, with TRBD2 as a possible D gene (5 bases). The length of the CDR3 is 14 residues. Trimming took off 3 bases at V and 4 bases at J, with 13 bases between the two ends. Germline CDR1 is MDHEN and CDR2 is SYDVKM. The CDR3 region is CASSFLGLSYEQYF. CDR3 in DNA: TGTGCCAGCAGTTTCCTTGGACTCTCTTACGAGCAGTACTTC.

This clonotype is termed medium-sized. The rearrangement links TRBV6-6 to TRBJ1-4, with D unclear. The CDR3 runs to 15 residues. Per germline, CDR1 MNHNY and CDR2 SVGAGI (reference sequence). Trimming shortened V by 4 bases and J by 3 bases, and 12 bases separated the two germline ends. The CDR3: CASSSLGRPNEKLFF. The CDR3 region has the DNA TGTGCCAGCAGTTCATTAGGTCGACCTAATGAAAAACTGTTTTTT.

This clonotype came up a few times. The chain couples TRBV5-1 to TRBJ2-6; the D is unclear. Trimming pared 4 bases from V and 2 bases from J, leaving 16 bases between. CDR1 SGHRS and CDR2 YFSETQ come from the germline V gene. This CDR3 is built from 17 residues. For the CDR3, the DNA is TGCGCCAGCAGCCCGAGGTCCGGTTTAACTGGGGCCAACGTCCTGACTTTC. Amino acids: CASSPRSGLTGANVLTF.

V usage is TRBV7-8 and J usage is TRBJ2-5; D is perhaps TRBD2 (5 bases). Trimming cost V 5 bases and J 7 bases, with 17 bases left between them. Per germline, CDR1 SGHVS and CDR2 FQNEAQ. The CDR3 runs 14 residues. In DNA form, the CDR3 reads TGTGCCAGCAGCCCCTGGGCGGGCGGTCGGACCCAGTACTTC. Encoded protein: CASSPWAGGRTQYF.

The CDR3 loop is CSARSQTWYGYTF. The CDR3, as DNA: TGCAGTGCTAGATCGCAGACGTGGTATGGCTACACCTTC. V and J are TRBV20-1 and TRBJ1-2; D uncertain. Germline values: CDR1 DFQATT, CDR2 SNEGSKA (reference sequence). The V end lost 2 bases, the J end lost 5 bases, and 12 bases lay between the germline ends. This CDR3 has 13 amino acids.

This clonotype has a count of ten or more. Written as DNA, the CDR3 is TGTGCCAGCAGAAGACAGGGGGTCCCTGAAGCTTTCTTT. It translates to CASRRQGVPEAFF. The rearrangement uses TRBV3-1 and TRBJ1-1; TRBD1 matches at 9 bases. Per germline, CDR1 LGHDT and CDR2 YNNKEL (reference sequence). The CDR3 has 13 amino acids. Trimming removed 6 bases from V and 6 bases from J; junction bases left unmatched: 5.